These T cell receptor beta chains were read from a single sample in a study of T cell clusters in autoimmune cytopenias. TCRdb reworked the multiplex PCR reads into one entry per CDR3 protein, no DNA. Its listing shows more than 4,000 distinct CDR3 sequences. Specimen: peripheral blood. Receptors originate from a human donor with an autoimmune cytopenia or autoimmune hepatitis (not recorded which). The CDR3 runs from the conserved cysteine through the conserved F or W. A row's size may be missing; if present it is once, few, many or a size class.

TRBJ2-1	TRBV7-9	medium-sized	CASSLVGGDRGLNEQFF
TRBJ2-5	TRBV12-3/TRBV12-4	medium-sized	CASSRDVETQYF
TRBJ1-3	TRBV7-2	-	CASSLVGGIGNTIYF
TRBJ2-7	TRBV29-1	-	CSVATGTSPAGQYF
TRBJ1-2	TRBV11-2	medium-sized	CASSLGGGRPWPGGGYTF
TRBJ2-5	TRBV10-3	medium-sized	CAISDGGGLGTQYF
TRBJ2-7	TRBV19	medium-sized	CASSMKAQGMPYEQYF
TRBJ2-5	TRBV18	medium-sized	CASSPGTQETQYF
TRBJ2-4	TRBV27	medium-sized	CASSIYRGTGGDIQYF
TRBJ2-1	TRBV4-3	-	CASSLDSPIYNEQFF
TRBJ1-5	TRBV4-3	-	CASSQDSGTTSNQPQHF
TRBJ1-5	TRBV19	medium-sized	CASGRDYSMPQHF
TRBJ1-2	TRBV27	medium-sized	CASRRTRVDYGYTF
TRBJ1-3	TRBV6-2/TRBV6-3	medium-sized	CASSFSSSGNTIYF
TRBJ2-6	TRBV27	medium-sized	CASSPGGSSGANVLTF
TRBJ1-2	TRBV28	-	CASSLAGANYGYTF
TRBJ1-2	TRBV6-5	medium-sized	CASSRTRGTGYGYTF
TRBJ2-2	TRBV18	medium-sized	CASSPRKSTPGGPNTGELFF
TRBJ2-2	TRBV19	large	CATRPGLAGTGELFF
TRBJ1-5	TRBV7-2	-	CASSAPGQGVQPQHF
TRBJ2-1	TRBV12-3/TRBV12-4	-	CASQDSFWVRGEQFF
TRBJ2-7	TRBV6-5	medium-sized	CASSYGGNSPYEQYF
TRBJ1-4	TRBV6-5	-	CASSRAQGAGEKLFF
TRBJ2-3	TRBV27	medium-sized	CASSERSGRSTDTQYF
TRBJ1-1	TRBV6-5	-	CASSYWGTGDTEAFF
TRBJ2-3	TRBV19	medium-sized	CASSSGGGEDTQYF
TRBJ2-3	TRBV18	medium-sized	CASSPGLAGGDTQYF
TRBJ2-6	TRBV6-2/TRBV6-3	medium-sized	CASNGVESGANVLTF
TRBJ1-4	TRBV7-9	medium-sized	CASSLREREKLFF
TRBJ2-7	TRBV7-6	medium-sized	CASSLQSGTGVGEQYF
TRBJ1-1	TRBV7-9	-	CASSTGQGATEAFF